One sample yielded the 24 T cell receptor beta chains listed below, sequenced in a study of T cell responses to AZD1222 COVID-19 vaccine. Generated by immunoSEQ multiplex PCR, the TCRdb table keeps only in-frame clones and is missing some. Among about 90,000 clones listed, more than 75% were seen once. Sequencing used peripheral blood, obtained 28 days after the second AZD1222 dose. These receptors were taken from an adult who received the AZD1222 COVID-19 vaccine.

The genes are TRBV7-9 and TRBJ2-1; 9 bases align to TRBD1. V shed 5 bases and J 6 bases; nucleotides not matched to a gene: 5. The germline gives CDR1 SEHNR, CDR2 FQNEAQ (reference sequence). The CDR3 runs 14 residues. The DNA for the CDR3 is TGTGCCAGCAGCACGGGACAGGGCCCCAATGAGCAGTTCTTC. Amino acid sequence: CASSTGQGPNEQFF.

The CDR3 DNA is TGTGCCAGCAGTAAGGGGACAGGGACGAACACTGAAGCTTTCTTT. Translated, it gives CASSKGTGTNTEAFF. The chain joins TRBV6-5 to TRBJ1-1; 9 bases line up with TRBD1. CDR3 length: 15 residues. With V trimmed by 5 bases and J by 1 base, 5 bases remained unmatched. Looked up from germline, CDR1 is MNHEY and CDR2 is SVGAGI.

About this clone itself: The sample contains more than one DNA sequence encoding this CDR3. The chain has TRBV19 and TRBJ1-1; TRBD1 is a possible D gene (5 bases). In germline, CDR1 is LNHDA, CDR2 SQIVND (reference sequence). The V end lost 3 bases, the J end lost 2 bases, and 7 bases lay between the germline ends. The CDR3 contains 13 residues. CDR3 nucleotide sequence: TGTGCCAGTAGTATGACAGAAAACACTGAAGCTTTCTTT. Translated, it gives CASSMTENTEAFF.

This clone appeared many times. The chain couples TRBV5-4 to TRBJ1-2, with D possibly being TRBD1 (6 bases). The V gene's germline CDR1 is SGHNT and CDR2 YYREEE (reference sequence). V was cut by 6 bases and J by 6 bases, with 15 bases left in between. CDR3 length: 13 amino acids. The CDR3 protein is CASIRLGGDGYTF. DNA of the CDR3: TGTGCCAGCATTCGGTTAGGGGGGGATGGCTACACCTTC.

The V gene is TRBV27, the J gene TRBJ2-7, with D perhaps TRBD2 (6 bases). The CDR3 has 13 residues. The V gene lost 3 bases and the J gene lost 7 bases, with 13 bases spanning the gap. Germline V gene data show CDR1 as MNHEY and CDR2 as SMNVEV (reference sequence). CDR3 bases: TGTGCCAGCAGTTTGGTGGAGGGAAGGGAGCAGTACTTC. Translated, it gives CASSLVEGREQYF.

This clone was observed a handful of times. J is TRBJ1-2 and V is TRBV2, with D maybe TRBD1 (6 bases). Germline CDR1 reads SNHLY; CDR2 reads FYNNEI. Deletions cut 3 bases from V and 2 bases from J, with 16 bases between. The CDR3 runs 16 residues. CDR3 in amino acids: CASSDGGTGLNYGYTF. The CDR3 DNA sequence: TGTGCCAGCAGTGATGGGGGTACAGGGTTAAACTATGGCTACACCTTC.

The chain employs TRBV5-1 and TRBJ2-3; D might be TRBD2 (6 bases). V was clipped by 0 bases and J by 3 bases, with 17 bases between them. There are 17 residues in the CDR3. The germline V gene has CDR1 SGHRS and CDR2 YFSETQ. CDR3 loop: CASSLGYRAGRTDTQYF. The DNA for the CDR3 is TGCGCCAGCAGCTTGGGGTACCGGGCGGGAAGGACAGATACGCAGTATTTT. The full variable domain, with the rest looked up from reference TRBV5-1 and TRBJ2-3, is KAGVTQTPRYLIKTRGQQVTLSCSPISGHRSVSWYQQTPGQGLQFLFEYFSETQRNKGNFPGRFSGRQFSNSRSEMNVSTLELGDSALYLCASSLGYRAGRTDTQYFGPGTRLTVL.

In its sample, this clone was seen once. V usage is TRBV6-1 and J usage is TRBJ2-5; a possible D gene is TRBD2 (6 bases). Trimming left V 3 bases short and J 4 bases short, with 15 bases between. The CDR3 sequence is 15 residues long. CDR1 is MNHNS and CDR2 is SASEGT in the germline V gene. The CDR3 protein is CASSDGGSTGETQYF. DNA of the CDR3: TGTGCCAGCAGTGATGGGGGGTCCACGGGAGAGACCCAGTACTTC.

In its sample, this clone was seen once. The chain employs TRBV30 and TRBJ2-4; TRBD2 matches 8 bases. The length of the CDR3 is 19 residues. Losses at the gene ends were 0 bases for V and 0 bases for J; bases not matched to a gene: 13. CDR1 is GTSNPN and CDR2 is SVGIG in the germline V gene (reference sequence). The chain's CDR3 is CAWSVRAAGVSGAKNIQYF. The CDR3, as DNA: TGTGCCTGGAGTGTACGGGCAGCGGGAGTGTCGGGAGCCAAAAACATTCAGTACTTC.

This chain uses TRBV5-6 with TRBJ2-2, with D tentatively TRBD1 or TRBD2 (5 bases each). The CDR3 length is 16 residues. V was pared by 0 bases and J by 4 bases, with 13 bases between. CDR1 is SGHDT, CDR2 YYEEEE, per germline. The CDR3 protein is CASSLELGVGTGELFF. The CDR3 coding sequence is TGTGCCAGCAGCTTGGAACTGGGGGTCGGCACCGGGGAGCTGTTTTTT.

V is TRBV3-1 (or the pseudogene TRBV3-2) and J is TRBJ2-2; D unresolved. The CDR3 totals 16 residues. The germline V and J ends were trimmed by 1 base and 4 bases, with 13 bases remaining between them. Germline CDR1 and CDR2: LGHDT and YNNKEL (reference sequence). CDR3 DNA: TGTGCCAGCAGCCAAGGTTGGAAGGTTCCCACCGGGGAGCTGTTTTTT. Its protein product is CASSQGWKVPTGELFF.

V is TRBV3-1 (or the pseudogene TRBV3-2) and J is TRBJ2-7, with a weak D call TRBD1 (5 bases). The CDR3 extends over 14 amino acids. V lost 5 bases to trimming and J lost 4 bases, with 15 bases between them. Germline CDR1 and CDR2: LGHDT and YNNKEL (reference sequence). CDR3 region: CASSSMMGRYEQYF. The CDR3 bases are TGTGCCAGCAGCTCGATGATGGGGCGATACGAGCAGTACTTC.

The genes are TRBV30 and TRBJ2-1; 9 positions match TRBD2. After removal of 2 bases from V and 4 bases from J, the junction contained 6 bases not matched to a gene. Looked up from germline, CDR1 is GTSNPN and CDR2 is SVGIG (reference sequence). The CDR3 has 15 residues. Here the CDR3 reads CAWSILAGPYNEQFF. CDR3 nucleotides: TGTGCCTGGAGTATTCTAGCGGGGCCTTACAATGAGCAGTTCTTC.

The chain uses TRBV2 and TRBJ2-5, with 8 bases fitting TRBD2. Losses at the gene ends were 9 bases for V and 5 bases for J; bases not matched to a gene: 11. Germline-derived CDR1 and CDR2 are SNHLY and FYNNEI. The CDR3 is made up of 14 amino acids. CDR3 loop: CARSQAGAGETQYF. In nucleotides, the CDR3 is TGTGCCAGGTCACAAGCGGGGGCTGGGGAGACCCAGTACTTC.

The rearrangement joins TRBV29-1 to TRBJ2-7, with TRBD2 matching 14 bases. V dropped 6 bases and J dropped 6; count of bases not matched to a gene: 4. This CDR3 has 13 residues. CDR1 SQVTM and CDR2 ANQGSEA come from the germline V gene. In DNA, the CDR3 is TGCAGCGTGGGGACTAGCGGGAGTGGCGAGCAGTACTTC. This gives the protein CSVGTSGSGEQYF.

The chain combines TRBV7-2 with TRBJ2-3, with 7 nucleotides matching TRBD1. In germline, CDR1 is SGHTA, CDR2 FQGNSA. The V gene end was trimmed by 5 bases and the J gene end by 4 bases; junction bases not matched to a gene: 9. The CDR3 extends over 15 amino acids. This CDR3 is CASSTTGMISDTQYF. The CDR3 DNA reads TGTGCCAGCAGCACGACAGGGATGATATCAGATACGCAGTATTTT.

The chain joins TRBV5-4 to TRBJ1-4, with TRBD1 identical over 8 bases. V shed 0 bases, J shed 7 bases, and the junction held 8 bases outside the gene matches. The CDR3 spans 16 residues. Germline values: CDR1 SGHNT, CDR2 YYREEE (reference sequence). CDR3 nucleotides: TGTGCCAGCAGCTTGGGCGGCAGGGGGCTTGGTGAAAAACTGTTTTTT. It yields the protein CASSLGGRGLGEKLFF.

This clone was detected a few times. The CDR3 bases are TGTGCCAGCAGCTTTATCCAGGGGGCGGGACAATACAATGAGCAGTTCTTC. Its protein product is CASSFIQGAGQYNEQFF. The V gene is TRBV5-4, the J gene TRBJ2-1; 8 positions match TRBD1. Trimming at V came to 2 bases and at J to 4 bases, leaving 11 bases not matched to a gene. CDR3 length equals 17 residues. In germline, CDR1 is SGHNT, CDR2 YYREEE (reference sequence).

This chain links TRBV6-6 with TRBJ2-1, with 9 bases that match TRBD2. CDR3 length: 16 amino acids. J lost 7 bases, V lost 2 bases, and 9 bases had no gene match. Germline V gene lookup returns CDR1 MNHNY and CDR2 SVGAGI (reference sequence). Here the CDR3 DNA reads TGTGCCAGCAGTTACCCTTCTAGCGGGGCTGGGAATGAGCAGTTCTTC. This translates into CASSYPSSGAGNEQFF.

The V gene is TRBV7-9, the J gene TRBJ1-1; 8 bases fit TRBD1. Trimming cost V 1 base and J 7 bases; bases outside gene matches: 8. Germline assignment: CDR1 SEHNR and CDR2 FQNEAQ (reference sequence). The CDR3 extends over 15 amino acids. The CDR3 DNA reads as TGTGCCAGCAGCTTAGGAGCGACAGGGGAGGATGAAGCTTTCTTT. Amino acids: CASSLGATGEDEAFF.

The V and J genes are TRBV6-5 and TRBJ1-2, with D perhaps TRBD1 (6 bases). The CDR3 is 15 amino acids. Trimming stripped 6 bases from V and 2 bases from J, with 16 bases between. From germline, CDR1 is MNHEY and CDR2 SVGAGI. This CDR3 reads CASSTGGGRNYGYTF. CDR3 DNA: TGTGCCAGCAGCACGGGTGGGGGCAGAAACTATGGCTACACCTTC.

This chain links TRBV6-5 with TRBJ2-5; possibly TRBD2 for D (6 bases). The CDR3 runs 14 residues. Per the germline V gene, CDR1 is MNHEY and CDR2 is SVGAGI. Trimming took 9 bases from V and 4 from J, leaving 18 bases between them. CDR3 sequence: CASKVGGGGETQYF. In DNA form, the CDR3 reads TGTGCCAGTAAGGTGGGGGGAGGTGGAGAGACCCAGTACTTC.

The chain employs TRBV7-9 and TRBJ1-2; D is unresolved. The CDR3 has 13 residues. V lost 4 bases and J 6 bases, leaving 12 bases between the germline ends. Germline CDR1 SEHNR, CDR2 FQNEAQ (reference sequence). For the CDR3, the DNA is TGTGCCAGCAGCTACGGGAGCCGGGATGGCTACACCTTC. This sequence encodes CASSYGSRDGYTF.

The V gene is TRBV27, the J gene TRBJ2-2; the D call may be TRBD1 or TRBD2 (6 bases each). Looked up from germline, CDR1 is MNHEY and CDR2 is SMNVEV (reference sequence). CDR3 size: 15 residues. V was cut by 8 bases and J by 0 bases, with 13 bases left in between. This chain's CDR3 is CASRGLASNTGELFF. DNA for the CDR3: TGTGCCAGCCGGGGGCTAGCTTCGAACACCGGGGAGCTGTTTTTT.